The TCR beta chain described here comes from a study of Ad26.COV2.S vaccination and SARS-CoV-2 variants. Treatment of the sample: around 19 received Ad26.COV2.S at low or high dose, single or two shots; 5 received placebo; per-sample allocation not given. Collection of samples fell on day 63 after the first vaccine or placebo injection. Method: immunoSEQ multiplex PCR; TCRdb's copy keeps in-frame clones and lacks some. Of approximately 350,000 clones listed, approximately 83% were seen once; the top ten hold about 7.4%. With V trimmed by 1 base and J by 0 bases, 6 bases remained unmatched. Germline CDR1 and CDR2: SGHRS and YFSETQ. The CDR3 extends over 17 amino acids.

This receptor was obtained from a person aged 18-60 years who received the Ad26.COV2.S COVID-19 vaccine or a placebo. Source: peripheral blood, taken in a trial of Ad26.COV2.S vaccine versus placebo. The chain joins TRBV5-1 to TRBJ1-2, with TRBD1 matching over 10 bases. DNA for the CDR3: TGCGCCAGCAGCTTGCAGGGACAGGGGACTACTAACTATGGCTACACCTTC. Its translation: CASSLQGQGTTNYGYTF.